This TCR beta chain was identified during a study of CD8+ T cells in alopecia areata. It was cDNA, reverse transcribed from extracted RNA, that served as the sequencing template. Method: immunoSEQ multiplex PCR; TCRdb's copy keeps in-frame clones and lacks some. The profile covers some 200,000 clones, with 40% to 55% appearing a single time and around 2.5% taken by the ten largest. Comments on this clone: Antigen: not known.

The treatment: oral pan-JAK inhibitor, 5-10 mg twice daily. Study-level points and caveats: Tofacitinib produced a significant decrease in scalp clonality and in expanded CD8+ clones among the top 100.

CDR1 LNHDA and CDR2 SQIVND come from the germline V gene (reference sequence). This CDR3 comprises 11 residues. The germline V and J ends were trimmed by 5 bases and 1 base, with 2 bases remaining between them. This specimen was CD4+ T cells sorted from blood, taken at approximately week 37, from a patient treated with tofacitinib. The sequence was collected from a human donor with alopecia areata. The chain carries TRBV19 and TRBJ1-2; D is undetermined. The CDR3 DNA reads TGTGCCAGTAGTCGTAACTATGGCTACACCTTC. It is translated as CASSRNYGYTF. Drawing the rest from reference TRBV19 and TRBJ1-2, the complete variable domain is DGGITQSPKYLFRKEGQNVTLSCEQNLNHDAMYWYRQDPGQGLRLIYYSQIVNDFQKGDIAEGYSVSREKKESFPLTVTSAQKNPTAFYLCASSRNYGYTFGSGTRLTVV.